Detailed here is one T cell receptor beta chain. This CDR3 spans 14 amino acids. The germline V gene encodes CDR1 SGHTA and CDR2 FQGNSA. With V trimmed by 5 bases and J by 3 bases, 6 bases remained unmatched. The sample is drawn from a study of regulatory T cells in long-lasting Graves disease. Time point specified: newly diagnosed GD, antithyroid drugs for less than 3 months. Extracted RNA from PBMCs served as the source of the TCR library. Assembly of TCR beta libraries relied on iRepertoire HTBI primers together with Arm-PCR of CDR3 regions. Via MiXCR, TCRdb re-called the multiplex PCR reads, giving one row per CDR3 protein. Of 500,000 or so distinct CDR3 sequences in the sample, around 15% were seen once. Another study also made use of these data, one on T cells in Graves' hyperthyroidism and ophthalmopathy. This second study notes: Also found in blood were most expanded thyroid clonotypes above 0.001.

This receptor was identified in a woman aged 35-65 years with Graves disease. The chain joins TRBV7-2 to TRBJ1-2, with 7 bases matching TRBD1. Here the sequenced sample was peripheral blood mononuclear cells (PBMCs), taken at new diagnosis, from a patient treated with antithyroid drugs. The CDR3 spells CASSGRGLDYGYTF. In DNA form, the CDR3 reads TGTGCCAGCAGCGGGAGGGGGCTGGACTATGGCTACACCTTC.